Each of the 31 T cell receptor beta chains below was sequenced from the same sample in a study of response to subunit inactivated influenza vaccine. TCRdb re-analysed the RT-PCR reads in MiXCR, keeping a single row per CDR3 protein. Of hundreds of thousands of distinct CDR3 sequences listed, approximately 14% are singletons. Sample: PBMCs from blood, taken about 11 days after vaccination. The origin of the receptors is a man in his fifties who received an inactivated influenza vaccine.

This clonotype showed up just a few times. This chain uses TRBV10-3 with TRBJ2-7; D unclear. Per germline, CDR1 ENHRY and CDR2 SYGVKD. This CDR3 region has 14 residues. Trimming took 2 bases from V and 7 from J, leaving 15 bases between them. The CDR3 spells CAISEGWVISEQYF. The DNA for the CDR3 is TGTGCCATCAGTGAGGGATGGGTGATCTCGGAGCAGTACTTC.

This clonotype was counted many times. The chain employs TRBV7-2 and TRBJ1-4; D is unclear. The CDR3 length is 13 residues. CDR1 is SGHTA and CDR2 is FQGNSA in the germline V gene. Trimming took 0 bases from V and 8 from J, leaving 7 bases between them. In DNA, the CDR3 is TGTGCCAGCAGCTTAGCCATGGGGGAAAAACTGTTTTTT. It specifies CASSLAMGEKLFF.

The rearrangement links TRBV11-2 to TRBJ2-7; TRBD2 aligns across 15 bases. Unmatched junction bases numbered 14, after V lost 5 bases and J lost 6 bases. The CDR3 runs to 18 residues. CDR1 is SGHAT, CDR2 FQNNGV, per germline. CDR3 sequence reads: CASSPGTSGRRFWGEQYF. The CDR3 bases are TGTGCCAGCAGCCCCGGGACTAGCGGGAGGAGATTTTGGGGCGAGCAGTACTTC. The variable domain in full, with the rest retrieved from reference TRBV11-2 and TRBJ2-7, is EAGVAQSPRYKIIEKRQSVAFWCNPISGHATLYWYQQILGQGPKLLIQFQNNGVVDDSQLPKDRFSAERLKGVDSTLKIQPAKLEDSAVYLCASSPGTSGRRFWGEQYFGPGTRLTVT.

The chain employs TRBV12-3 or TRBV12-4 and TRBJ2-7; D may be TRBD1 (5 bases). The CDR3 is 13 amino acids. The V end lost 6 bases, the J end lost 6 bases, and 15 bases lay between the germline ends. DNA for the CDR3: TGTGCCAGCAGCACGGATCATCAGGGCGAGCAGTACTTC. Translating it yields CASSTDHQGEQYF.

The chain employs TRBV9 and TRBJ2-7; D gene uncertain. The CDR3 covers 15 residues. V was cut by 3 bases and J by 1 base, with 14 bases left in between. Per the germline V gene, CDR1 is SGDLS and CDR2 is YYNGEE. The CDR3 loop reads CASSAFLGYSYEQYF. The CDR3 DNA is TGTGCCAGCAGCGCCTTCTTGGGGTATTCCTACGAGCAGTACTTC.

This clonotype was observed a handful of times. The chain uses TRBV6-2 or TRBV6-3 and TRBJ2-1; D gene ambiguous. Germline assignment: CDR1 MNHEY and CDR2 SVGEGT. Trimming removed 5 bases from V and 2 bases from J, with 10 bases in between. The CDR3 covers 14 residues. CDR3 DNA: TGTGCCAGCAGTCCGCCGGGCGCCTACAATGAGCAGTTCTTC. This codes for CASSPPGAYNEQFF.

The CDR3, as DNA: TGTGCCAGCTCACCCTACGGGTCCCGGGATAATTCACCCCTCCACTTT. This encodes CASSPYGSRDNSPLHF. The gene calls are TRBV18 and TRBJ1-6; no reliable D call. V lost 3 bases to trimming and J lost 5 bases, with 14 bases between them. CDR3 length equals 16 residues. Per the germline V gene, CDR1 is KGHSH and CDR2 is LQKENI.

J is TRBJ2-5 and V is TRBV15; D remains ambiguous. V was clipped by 2 bases and J by 4 bases, with 14 bases between them. Germline loops: CDR1 LNHNV, CDR2 YYDKDF (reference sequence). This CDR3 comprises 15 residues. The CDR3 nucleotides read TGTGCCACCAGCAGATCCCTTAAGGATTCAGAGACCCAGTACTTC. Translated, it gives CATSRSLKDSETQYF.

This clonotype came up many times. The chain combines TRBV7-8 with TRBJ2-1; TRBD2 might be the D (5 bases). Trimming pared 3 bases from V and 0 bases from J, leaving 9 bases between. The CDR3 has 15 residues. Germline CDR1 and CDR2: SGHVS and FQNEAQ. The CDR3 region is CASSFGLSSYNEQFF. CDR3 sequence (DNA): TGTGCCAGCAGCTTTGGACTCAGCTCCTACAATGAGCAGTTCTTC.

The chain employs TRBV5-6 and TRBJ2-7; 7 bases align to TRBD1. In germline, CDR1 is SGHDT, CDR2 YYEEEE. This CDR3 has 14 residues. With 5 bases clipped from V and 7 bases from J, the junction kept 12 bases outside the gene matches. The CDR3 region has the DNA TGTGCCAGCAGAACCCGACAGGGATCGGGGGAGCAGTACTTC. It specifies CASRTRQGSGEQYF.

This chain connects TRBV9 to TRBJ1-6; D is perhaps TRBD1 (5 bases). This CDR3 region has 14 residues. Trimming stripped 3 bases from V and 7 bases from J, with 11 bases between. Germline V gene lookup returns CDR1 SGDLS and CDR2 YYNGEE. DNA for the CDR3: TGTGCCAGCAGCGAGGACACTTGGAATTCACCCCTCCACTTT. Amino acids: CASSEDTWNSPLHF. The entire variable domain, with the rest obtained from reference TRBV9 and TRBJ1-6, is as follows: DSGVTQTPKHLITATGQRVTLRCSPRSGDLSVYWYQQSLDQGLQFLIQYYNGEERAKGNILERFSAQQFPDLHSELNLSSLELGDSALYFCASSEDTWNSPLHFGNGTRLTVT.

In this sample, this clonotype turned up a few times. This chain joins TRBV20-1 and TRBJ2-1, with TRBD1 identical over 10 bases. Trimming removed 5 bases from V and 2 bases from J; junction bases left unmatched: 9. CDR1 is DFQATT and CDR2 is SNEGSKA in the germline V gene (reference sequence). The CDR3 consists of 16 residues. The CDR3 is CSAGGQGIGAYNEQFF. The CDR3 coding sequence is TGCAGTGCTGGGGGACAGGGGATTGGTGCCTACAATGAGCAGTTCTTC.

The J gene is TRBJ2-5, the V gene TRBV11-2; 9 bases align to TRBD2. In germline, CDR1 is SGHAT, CDR2 FQNNGV. The trim removed 1 base at V and 5 bases at J, leaving 8 bases unmatched. This CDR3 spans 16 amino acids. The CDR3 DNA reads as TGTGCCAGCAGCTTAGGTAGCGGGAGTTCTTGGGAGACCCAGTACTTC. Amino acids: CASSLGSGSSWETQYF.

Many counts were recorded for this clonotype. V gene TRBV27 combines with J gene TRBJ2-7; a possible D gene is TRBD1 (5 bases). Germline assignment: CDR1 MNHEY and CDR2 SMNVEV (reference sequence). Between the trimmed V and J ends, which lost 6 bases and 5 bases, there was a span of 8 bases. This CDR3 comprises 11 residues. CDR3 residues: CASSWGHEQYF. In nucleotides, the CDR3 is TGTGCCAGCAGCTGGGGCCACGAGCAGTACTTC.

The chain employs TRBV7-9 and TRBJ1-4; 10 bases line up with TRBD1. The CDR3 is 15 residues long. V lost 5 bases and J lost 7; bases outside the gene matches: 7. Germline CDR1 is SEHNR and CDR2 is FQNEAQ (reference sequence). The CDR3 coding sequence is TGTGCCAGCAGCCCGAGACAGGGGGCAGTTGAAAAACTGTTTTTT. Its translation is CASSPRQGAVEKLFF.

This clonotype appeared a few times. This chain connects TRBV29-1 to TRBJ2-7, with D perhaps being TRBD1 or TRBD2 (5 bases each). Germline V gene lookup returns CDR1 SQVTM and CDR2 ANQGSEA. CDR3 length: 13 residues. V was pared by 0 bases and J by 7 bases, with 13 bases between. The CDR3 sequence: CSVEEGTGWEQYF. The CDR3 DNA reads TGCAGCGTTGAAGAGGGGACCGGGTGGGAGCAGTACTTC.

This clonotype came up a few times. V gene TRBV24-1 combines with J gene TRBJ2-7; D unclear. This CDR3 is built from 14 residues. Germline loops: CDR1 KGHDR, CDR2 SFDVKD. Trimming took 4 bases from V and 3 from J, leaving 12 bases between them. DNA for the CDR3: TGTGCCACCAGTGACCGCGGACGGAGCTACGAGCAGTACTTC. It yields the protein CATSDRGRSYEQYF.

This chain joins TRBV5-6 and TRBJ2-7; D call uncertain. CDR1 and CDR2 (germline): SGHDT, YYEEEE. CDR3 length: 12 residues. V was trimmed by 1 base and J by 5 bases, leaving 7 bases between them. As DNA, the CDR3 is TGTGCCAGCAGCTTGCAACCCGACGAGCAGTACTTC. Translation gives CASSLQPDEQYF.

This clonotype was recorded a few times. The chain has TRBV19 and TRBJ1-5; D remains unclear. Germline CDR1 LNHDA, CDR2 SQIVND (reference sequence). The CDR3 extends over 14 amino acids. V lost 3 bases and J 11 bases, leaving 17 bases between the germline ends. CDR3 nucleotide sequence: TGTGCCAGTAGTATCAGAGGGTTATCCTCCGCCCAGCATTTT. This translates into CASSIRGLSSAQHF.

The rearrangement uses TRBV10-2 and TRBJ2-7, with TRBD2 identical over 10 bases. The CDR3 is 15 amino acids. Trimming at V came to 8 bases and at J to 1 base, leaving 8 bases not matched to a gene. CDR1 and CDR2 (germline): WSHSY, SAAADI. The CDR3 DNA follows: TGCGCCAGCTACTCCGGACTAGCGGAATCCTACGAGCAGTACTTC. It is translated as CASYSGLAESYEQYF.

The V and J genes are TRBV4-1 and TRBJ1-2; D is unresolved. V was shortened by 0 bases and J by 5 bases, with 16 bases between the two germline ends. Germline CDR1 MGHRA, CDR2 YSYEKL. The CDR3 is made up of 16 amino acids. CDR3 loop: CASSQEAIWVGYGYTF. The CDR3 nucleotides are TGCGCCAGCAGCCAAGAGGCGATTTGGGTTGGTTATGGCTACACCTTC.

The V call is TRBV10-3, the J call TRBJ2-1; 9 bases agree with TRBD2. Germline V CDR1 and CDR2: ENHRY, SYGVKD. CDR3 length equals 13 residues. Germline trimming cut 3 bases from V and 13 bases from J; bases unmatched to any gene: 7. The CDR3 here is CAISDSAGTSQFF. The CDR3 DNA reads TGTGCCATCAGTGACTCAGCCGGGACTAGCCAGTTCTTC.

A few counts support this clonotype. V gene TRBV6-6 combines with J gene TRBJ2-7; D is uncertain. Germline values: CDR1 MNHNY, CDR2 SVGAGI (reference sequence). This CDR3 is 13 amino acids long. V gave up 2 bases and J gave up 1 base, with 6 bases separating them. CDR3 in DNA: TGTGCCAGCAGTTACGACATTTCCTACGAGCAGTACTTC. Translated, it gives CASSYDISYEQYF.

This chain uses TRBV7-2 with TRBJ2-3; D might be TRBD2 (5 bases). Trimming shortened V by 5 bases and J by 4 bases, and 19 bases separated the two germline ends. CDR3 size: 16 residues. The V gene's germline CDR1 is SGHTA and CDR2 FQGNSA. The DNA of the CDR3 is TGTGCCAGCAGCCGCAAACCAGAGGGAAGGGCAGATACGCAGTATTTT. It translates to CASSRKPEGRADTQYF.

In its sample, this clonotype was seen a few times. V usage is TRBV5-1 and J usage is TRBJ2-3, with 11 bases that match TRBD2. CDR3 length: 16 amino acids. V shed 3 bases and J 2 bases; nucleotides not matched to a gene: 5. Germline-derived CDR1 and CDR2 are SGHRS and YFSETQ. CDR3 sequence (DNA): TGCGCCAGCAGCTCGGGACTAGCGGACCTCACAGATACGCAGTATTTT. This codes for CASSSGLADLTDTQYF.

The chain couples TRBV6-1 to TRBJ2-7; 7 nucleotides agree with TRBD1. The ends lost 10 bases at V and 0 bases at J; junction bases unmatched: 6. The germline V gene encodes CDR1 MNHNS and CDR2 SASEGT. The CDR3 extends over 13 amino acids. CDR3 nucleotide sequence: TGTGCCACCCGACAGGGAAGCTCCTACGAGCAGTACTTC. This gives the protein CATRQGSSYEQYF.

This clonotype was counted many times. The J gene is TRBJ1-1, the V gene TRBV12-3 or TRBV12-4; maybe TRBD1 (6 bases). V shed 4 bases and J shed 9 bases, with 12 bases lying between them. CDR3 size: 12 residues. The DNA of the CDR3 is TGTGCCAGCAGTTCCGGTAGGGGGAAAGCTTTCTTT. Translating it yields CASSSGRGKAFF.

This clonotype has only a few counts. The chain employs TRBV30 and TRBJ2-3; D is possibly TRBD1 (5 bases). The CDR3 loop spans 16 amino acids. V lost 1 base and J 8 bases, leaving 22 bases between the germline ends. Germline CDR1 reads GTSNPN; CDR2 reads SVGIG (reference sequence). The CDR3 sequence is CAWSALNLWGRGTQYF. CDR3 in DNA: TGTGCCTGGAGTGCCTTGAATCTGTGGGGCCGTGGTACGCAGTATTTT. The entire variable domain, with the rest obtained from reference TRBV30 and TRBJ2-3, is as follows: SQTIHQWPATLVQPVGSPLSLECTVEGTSNPNLYWYRQAAGRGLQLLFYSVGIGQISSEVPQNLSASRPQDRQFILSSKKLLLSDSGFYLCAWSALNLWGRGTQYFGPGTRLTVL.

Many counts were recorded for this clonotype. The chain combines TRBV7-2 with TRBJ2-5; the match to TRBD2 covers 8 bases. CDR3 size: 13 residues. The V and J ends lost 5 bases and 4 bases, in that order; junction bases with no gene match: 3. Germline loops: CDR1 SGHTA, CDR2 FQGNSA. Here the CDR3 reads CASSVGTRETQYF. The CDR3 nucleotides read TGTGCCAGCAGCGTCGGGACTAGAGAGACCCAGTACTTC.

The chain links TRBV7-6 to TRBJ2-5; D gene unclear. Trimming removed 2 bases from V and 1 base from J, with 11 bases in between. This CDR3 is built from 15 residues. Per the germline V gene, CDR1 is SGHVS and CDR2 is FNYEAQ. For the CDR3, the DNA is TGTGCCAGCAGCTTACTCGCGGAGATCCAAGAGACCCAGTACTTC. It yields the protein CASSLLAEIQETQYF. Drawing the rest from reference TRBV7-6 and TRBJ2-5, the complete variable domain is GAGVSQSPRYKVTKRGQDVALRCDPISGHVSLYWYRQALGQGPEFLTYFNYEAQQDKSGLPNDRFSAERPEGSISTLTIQRTEQRDSAMYRCASSLLAEIQETQYFGPGTRLLVL.

This clonotype appeared a few times. The chain has TRBV7-2 and TRBJ2-5, with 9 nucleotides matching TRBD1. There are 15 residues in the CDR3. The V gene's germline CDR1 is SGHTA and CDR2 FQGNSA. V lost 4 bases to trimming and J lost 5 bases; unmatched junction nucleotides: 8. In DNA, the CDR3 is TGTGCCAGCAGCTCGCCACAGGGGGCAGCGGAGACCCAGTACTTC. Encoded protein: CASSSPQGAAETQYF.